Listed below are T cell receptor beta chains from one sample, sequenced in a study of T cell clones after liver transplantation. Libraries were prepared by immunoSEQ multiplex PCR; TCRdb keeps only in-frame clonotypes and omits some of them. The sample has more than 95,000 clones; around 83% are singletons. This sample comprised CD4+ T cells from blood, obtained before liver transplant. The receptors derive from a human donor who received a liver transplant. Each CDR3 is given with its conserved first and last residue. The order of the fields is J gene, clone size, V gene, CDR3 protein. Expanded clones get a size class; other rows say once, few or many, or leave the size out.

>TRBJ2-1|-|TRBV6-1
CASSPQPGLYNEQFF
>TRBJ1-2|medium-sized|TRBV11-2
CASSLFRDRGYGYTF
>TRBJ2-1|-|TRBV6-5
CASSYTWGAYNEQFF
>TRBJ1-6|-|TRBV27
CASSLSKAGQGVYDNSPLHF
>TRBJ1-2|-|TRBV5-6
CASSLGEGLYGYTF
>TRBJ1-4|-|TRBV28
CASSLTQGAPAKLFF
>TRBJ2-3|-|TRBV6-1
CASSPPGLASPTQYF
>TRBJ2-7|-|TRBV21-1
CASSKERCSRAGPPYEQYF
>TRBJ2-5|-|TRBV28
CASSSGGVRETQYF
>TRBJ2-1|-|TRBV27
CASKRGDSYNEQFF
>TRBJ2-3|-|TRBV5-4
CASSSPGAGERDTQYF
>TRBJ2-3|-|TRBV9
CASSVGPLSDTQYF
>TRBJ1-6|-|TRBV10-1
CASSEVTGNDSPLHF
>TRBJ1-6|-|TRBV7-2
CASSLRRGHSYNSPLHF